A single sample is the source of the 5 T cell receptor beta chains below, sequenced in a study of vaccination and CD4 T cells after COVID-19. Oncomine TCR Beta short-read sequencing was applied to DNA from cultured CD4+ T cells. TCRdb used MiXCR to reprocess the PCR reads, holding one entry per CDR3 protein. The sample includes fewer than 20,000 distinct CDR3 sequences, approximately 68% of them seen just once. No antigen is known for these receptors. The treatment is: approximately nine-day PBMC culture with coronavirus spike peptide pools or control peptides (ViraFEST assay). Input material: CD4+ T cells from blood, cultured in vitro. These receptors originate from a human donor who had recovered from COVID-19.

The V call is TRBV7-2, the J call TRBJ2-7; 12 positions agree with TRBD2. CDR1 and CDR2 from the germline V gene are SGHTA and FQGNSA. The J segment lost 7 bases and the V segment lost 6 bases, leaving 10 bases of the junction unmatched. The CDR3 contains 15 residues. The CDR3: CASSYILAGGWEQYF. The CDR3 coding sequence is TGTGCCAGCAGTTACATACTAGCGGGAGGCTGGGAGCAGTACTTC.

The V call is TRBV20-1, the J call TRBJ1-2; 8 bases match TRBD1. The CDR3 has 17 residues. CDR1 DFQATT and CDR2 SNEGSKA come from the germline V gene (reference sequence). J lost 0 bases, V lost 3 bases, and 12 bases had no gene match. Written as DNA, the CDR3 is TGCAGTGCTAGTAGTGGGGGCAGGGGGCTTTCTAACTATGGCTACACCTTC. It is translated as CSASSGGRGLSNYGYTF.

V usage is TRBV6-1 and J usage is TRBJ1-2, with D perhaps TRBD1 (5 bases). The germline V and J ends were trimmed by 0 bases and 5 bases, with 13 bases remaining between them. The CDR3 contains 15 residues. Looked up from germline, CDR1 is MNHNS and CDR2 is SASEGT. CDR3: CASSEAPGREYGYTF. For the CDR3, the DNA is TGTGCCAGCAGTGAAGCCCCGGGACGGGAGTATGGCTACACCTTC.

This sequence joins TRBV28 and TRBJ2-3; D may be TRBD1 (5 bases). Per germline, CDR1 MDHEN and CDR2 SYDVKM. V lost 4 bases and J lost 8, with 16 bases in between. This CDR3 region has 14 residues. The CDR3, as DNA: TGTGCCAGCAGTTCTGGGGCCGGGTCTGGTACGCAGTATTTT. Amino acids: CASSSGAGSGTQYF.

V usage is TRBV6-1 and J usage is TRBJ1-2; D might be TRBD1 (5 bases). This CDR3 is built from 16 residues. Trimming removed 4 bases at V and 0 bases at J, with 15 bases between. Germline V gives CDR1 MNHNS, CDR2 SASEGT. CDR3 in DNA: TGTGCCAGCAGTGCCAACTCCAGGGCAGCTAACTATGGCTACACCTTC. Its protein is CASSANSRAANYGYTF.